This T cell receptor beta chain was profiled in a study of OX40 agonist ivuxolimab in advanced cancers. At the level of the study: A history of anti-PD-1, anti-PD-L1 or anti-CTLA-4 therapy was acceptable, and more than 30% had some. Whole-study findings and limits: At 0.1 to 3.0 mg/kg, CD4+ and CD8+ blood T cells expanded clonally by week 6.

Worth noting for this clone: Its cognate antigen is unknown.

This CDR3 is built from 17 residues. Germline assignment: CDR1 SNHLY and CDR2 FYNNEI. V was clipped by 7 bases and J by 0 bases; unmatched bases: 12. This table comes from immunoSEQ multiplex PCR, and its TCRdb copy is limited to in-frame clones, with some not included. The data contain more than 50,000 clones, approximately 89% of them singletons. The source is an adult with an advanced solid tumor such as melanoma, head and neck, liver or kidney cancer. This chain connects TRBV2 to TRBJ2-1; TRBD1 aligns across 7 bases. The material was CD4+ or CD8+ T cells sorted from blood, obtained in a trial of the OX40 agonist ivuxolimab. The CDR3 region is CASIGDRPYSSYNEQFF. CDR3 nucleotide sequence: TGTGCCAGCATAGGGGACAGACCTTACAGCTCCTACAATGAGCAGTTCTTC.